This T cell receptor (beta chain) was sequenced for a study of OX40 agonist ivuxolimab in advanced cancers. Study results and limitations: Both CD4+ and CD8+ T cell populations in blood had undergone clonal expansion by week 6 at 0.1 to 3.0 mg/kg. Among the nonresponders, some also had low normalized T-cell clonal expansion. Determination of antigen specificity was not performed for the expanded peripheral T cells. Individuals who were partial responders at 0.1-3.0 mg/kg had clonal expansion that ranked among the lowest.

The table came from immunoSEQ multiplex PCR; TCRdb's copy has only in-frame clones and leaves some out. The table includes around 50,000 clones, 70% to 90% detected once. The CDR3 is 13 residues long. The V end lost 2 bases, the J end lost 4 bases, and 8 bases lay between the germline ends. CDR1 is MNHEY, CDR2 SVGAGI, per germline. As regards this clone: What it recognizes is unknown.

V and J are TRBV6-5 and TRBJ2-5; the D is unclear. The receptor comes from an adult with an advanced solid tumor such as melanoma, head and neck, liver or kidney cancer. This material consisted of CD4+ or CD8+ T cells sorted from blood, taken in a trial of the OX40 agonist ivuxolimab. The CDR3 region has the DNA TGTGCCAGCAGTTACGTGGACGCAGAGACCCAGTACTTC. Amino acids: CASSYVDAETQYF.